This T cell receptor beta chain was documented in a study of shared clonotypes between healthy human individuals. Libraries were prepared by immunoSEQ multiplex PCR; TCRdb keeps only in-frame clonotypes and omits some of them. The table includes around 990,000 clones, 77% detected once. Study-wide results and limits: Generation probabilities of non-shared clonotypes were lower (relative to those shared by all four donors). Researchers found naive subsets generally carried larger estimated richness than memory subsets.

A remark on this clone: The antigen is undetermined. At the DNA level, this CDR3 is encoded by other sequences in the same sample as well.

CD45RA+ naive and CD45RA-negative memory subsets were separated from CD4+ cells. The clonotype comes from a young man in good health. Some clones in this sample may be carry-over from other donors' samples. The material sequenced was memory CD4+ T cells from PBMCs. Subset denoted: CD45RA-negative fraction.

The CDR3 sequence is CASSLAGRYEQYF. CDR3 nucleotide sequence: TGTGCCAGCAGCTTGGCGGGGCGCTACGAGCAGTACTTC. This rearrangement joins TRBV7-3 to TRBJ2-7; possible D gene TRBD2, 6 bases. This CDR3 region has 13 residues. CDR1 and CDR2 from the germline V gene are SGHTA and FQGTGA. V was clipped by 3 bases and J by 3 bases, with 9 bases between them.